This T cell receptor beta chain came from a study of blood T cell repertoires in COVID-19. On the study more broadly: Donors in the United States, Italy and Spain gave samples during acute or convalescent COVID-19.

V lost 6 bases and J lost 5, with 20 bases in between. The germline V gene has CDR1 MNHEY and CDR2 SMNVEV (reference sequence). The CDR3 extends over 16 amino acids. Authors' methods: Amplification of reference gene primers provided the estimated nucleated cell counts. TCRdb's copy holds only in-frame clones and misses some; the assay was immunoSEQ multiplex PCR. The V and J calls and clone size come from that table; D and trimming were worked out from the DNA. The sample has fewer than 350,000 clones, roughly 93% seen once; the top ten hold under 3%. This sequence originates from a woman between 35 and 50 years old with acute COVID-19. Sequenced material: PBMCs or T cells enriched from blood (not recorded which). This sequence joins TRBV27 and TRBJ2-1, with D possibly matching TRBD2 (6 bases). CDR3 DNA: TGTGCCAGCAGCCCTTTGGTGGCGGGAAGCCACAATGAGCAGTTCTTC. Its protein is CASSPLVAGSHNEQFF.